This T cell receptor beta chain emerged from a study of neurological immune-mediated disorders. TCRdb called the 5' RACE reads again in MiXCR, with one record for every CDR3 protein. The sample consists of tens of thousands of distinct CDR3 sequences, 10% of them appearing once. Germline V gene data show CDR1 as SGHRS and CDR2 as YFSETQ. The CDR3 loop spans 16 amino acids. The ends were cut back, 4 bases at V and 2 bases at J, with 19 bases in the middle. There are many counts of this clonotype. The sequencing input was PBMCs. The chain combines TRBV5-1 with TRBJ2-7, with D tentatively TRBD1 (7 bases). This receptor was identified in a middle-aged man in good health. CDR3 residues: CASSGDTGEAPYEQYF. The CDR3 nucleotides are TGCGCCAGCAGCGGAGATACAGGGGAGGCCCCCTACGAGCAGTACTTC. Full variable domain (missing parts from reference TRBV5-1 and TRBJ2-7): KAGVTQTPRYLIKTRGQQVTLSCSPISGHRSVSWYQQTPGQGLQFLFEYFSETQRNKGNFPGRFSGRQFSNSRSEMNVSTLELGDSALYLCASSGDTGEAPYEQYFGPGTRLTVT.